This T cell receptor beta chain appears in the sequencing data of a study of CD8+ T cells in alopecia areata (dated by TCRdb to between 2017 and 2018). The study in broad terms: Treated patients were enrolled in an open-label pilot trial of oral tofacitinib, 5 to 10 mg twice daily, for moderate-to-severe alopecia areata. Clonality in the scalp was compared among normal scalp (n=4), patchy alopecia areata scalp (n=8), and alopecia totalis/universalis scalp (n=8). In both human patients and the C3H/HeJ mouse model, the study applied high-throughput TCRbeta sequencing to look at T cell clonal expansion in alopecia areata. RNA came from the PAXgene miRNA kit for fixed scalp, the miRNeasy kit for PBMCs, and the RNeasy kit for mouse skin. On the human side, TCRbeta sequencing was run on scalp tissue and on sorted CD4+ and CD8+ peripheral blood T cells from healthy controls and from alopecia areata patients with either patchy or totalis/universalis disease. Amplification of TCRbeta CDR3 regions was done by immunoSEQ multiplex PCR using 35 Vbeta forward primers and 13 Jbeta reverse primers. Tofacitinib-treated patients had biopsies at baseline and at 4 and 24 weeks of treatment, with a later scalp biopsy in several patients. Patients stayed on tofacitinib for 6 to 18 months and then had 6 months of follow-up off drug so that delayed response and recurrence could be assessed.

The label giving this sample's time point can be read as: baseline before oral tofacitinib. Lesional scalp punch biopsies and peripheral blood were obtained from alopecia areata patients. PBMCs were isolated by density centrifugation and stained for CD3, CD4 and CD8, after which CD4+ and CD8+ T cells were sorted on a FACSAria. CDR1 and CDR2 are drawn from the germline V gene (reference sequence): SEHNR, FQNEAQ. V loses 5 bases, J loses 0 bases, and the germline ends lie 5 bases apart. Its CDR3 holds 14 amino acids, cysteine through phenylalanine. Solely the CDR3 DNA is kept, with 42 bases framed from the first base. Study-wide findings and limitations: Shared TCR sequences between patients were less evident than in mice, which may be partly attributable to HLA diversity in the patient population. Resident alphabeta T cells in normal human skin are also sequenced, complicating scalp TCR repertoire analysis, unlike mouse skin dominated by gammadelta T cells. Lesional scalp, especially in alopecia totalis/universalis, showed higher clonality and more expanded CD8+ clones than normal scalp, suggesting antigenic drive.

Only a few counts were recorded for this clone. Its antigen is still unknown. It has no much larger one-base neighbor in the sample; base qualities were not kept. Different DNA sequences within this sample yield the same CDR3. The method was the immunoSEQ multiplex PCR assay. For TCR sequencing, RNA was extracted from every sample and reverse transcribed into cDNA to serve as template. SuperScript III was used to make first-strand cDNA, primed with a 2:1 mix of oligo-dT and random hexamers. A synthetic immune receptor repertoire was used to gauge amplification bias, and whatever bias remained was removed computationally. In the paper's pipeline: Raw reads were preprocessed to remove errors, and CDR3 was defined according to IMGT conventions as the region from the conserved cysteine to phenylalanine. Clonality was calculated as 1 minus Shannon entropy normalized by log2 of the number of productive unique TCRs. CD4 or CD8 identity of scalp clones was inferred by cross-referencing scalp TCRbeta sequences with sorted blood CD4 and CD8 repertoires. TCRdb carries this immuneACCESS record with in-frame sequences only. Its versions omit some clonotypes, under half of them owing to an unresolved V gene in the studies checked, with the rest unexplained. V, J and clone size reflect that table, while D and trimming were determined from the DNA. This sample comprises roughly 150,000 clones, approximately 53% of them detected only once. The ten biggest clones cover 15% to 20% of the sample.

This specimen consisted of CD8+ T cells sorted from blood, obtained at week 0. The chain was built from TRBV7-9 and TRBJ2-6; there is no confident call for the D gene. This clonotype was sampled from a human donor with alopecia areata. CDR3 protein: CASSPGSGANVLTF. The sequence in DNA is TGTGCCAGCAGCCCCGGCTCTGGGGCCAACGTCCTGACTTTC.